A selection of T cell receptor beta chains follows, all from one sample in a study of technical replicates of blood from a handful of donors. Generated by immunoSEQ multiplex PCR, the TCRdb table keeps only in-frame clones and is missing some. This table holds nearly 95,000 clones, 95% to 97% found once. Sequences were obtained from T cells isolated from PBMCs. These receptors came from a human donor in good health. Each CDR3 is given with its conserved first and last residue. Fields, in order: D gene, J gene, V gene, CDR3 protein, CDR3 DNA. A D gene is named only where the DNA matches it firmly.

D: .
J: TRBJ1-1
V: TRBV5-5
CDR3: CASSRSGAEAFF
DNA: TGTGCCAGCAGCCGCAGTGGAGCGGAAGCTTTCTTT

D: .
J: TRBJ2-3
V: TRBV9
CDR3: CASSPRGSPTDTQYF
DNA: TGTGCCAGCAGCCCCCGGGGGTCCCCCACAGATACGCAGTATTTT

D: TRBD2
J: TRBJ2-1
V: TRBV5-1
CDR3: CASGGRANYNEQFF
DNA: TGCGCCAGCGGTGGGAGGGCGAACTACAATGAGCAGTTCTTC

D: TRBD2
J: TRBJ2-7
V: TRBV9
CDR3: CASSVGGSYEQYF
DNA: TGTGCCAGCAGCGTGGGGGGGTCCTACGAGCAGTACTTC

D: TRBD2
J: TRBJ2-3
V: TRBV10-2
CDR3: CASSPGTSGSRTDTQYF
DNA: TGCGCCAGCAGCCCCGGGACTAGCGGGAGTCGCACAGATACGCAGTATTTT

D: .
J: TRBJ1-5
V: TRBV9
CDR3: CASSVGAGGNQPQHF
DNA: TGTGCCAGCAGCGTAGGAGCAGGGGGCAATCAGCCCCAGCATTTT

D: .
J: TRBJ2-5
V: TRBV6-5
CDR3: CASSSSETQYF
DNA: TGTGCCAGCAGTTCTAGCGAGACCCAGTACTTC

D: .
J: TRBJ2-2
V: TRBV14
CDR3: CASSQAAAANTGELFF
DNA: TGTGCCAGCAGCCAAGCGGCGGCCGCGAACACCGGGGAGCTGTTTTTT

D: TRBD1
J: TRBJ1-1
V: TRBV19
CDR3: CASSADREGNTEAFF
DNA: TGTGCCAGTAGTGCGGACAGGGAGGGGAACACTGAAGCTTTCTTT

D: TRBD1
J: TRBJ2-7
V: TRBV2
CDR3: CASDPTGLYEQYF
DNA: TGTGCCAGCGATCCGACAGGGCTCTACGAGCAGTACTTC

D: .
J: TRBJ1-1
V: TRBV6-6
CDR3: CATLGRDSTEAFF
DNA: TGTGCCACCCTCGGGAGGGATAGCACTGAAGCTTTCTTT

D: .
J: TRBJ1-3
V: TRBV10-3
CDR3: CAISESGQTGLRENTIYF
DNA: TGTGCCATCAGTGAGTCCGGGCAAACTGGACTCAGAGAGAACACCATATATTTT

D: .
J: TRBJ2-7
V: TRBV7-9
CDR3: CASSLGPPMAGITYEQYF
DNA: TGTGCCAGCAGCCTCGGACCTCCTATGGCGGGGATCACCTACGAGCAGTACTTC

D: TRBD1
J: TRBJ2-7
V: TRBV12-5
CDR3: CASGLGTGGDEQYF
DNA: TGTGCTAGTGGTTTAGGGACAGGGGGCGACGAGCAGTACTTC

D: .
J: TRBJ2-1
V: TRBV27
CDR3: CASSLQDSYNEQFF
DNA: TGTGCCAGCAGTTTACAGGACAGCTACAATGAGCAGTTCTTC

D: TRBD2
J: TRBJ2-2
V: TRBV5-1
CDR3: CASSSGLGNTGELFF
DNA: TGCGCCAGCAGCTCCGGACTAGGGAACACCGGGGAGCTGTTTTTT

D: TRBD2
J: TRBJ2-3
V: TRBV4-3
CDR3: CASSQEPLAGGADTQYF
DNA: TGCGCCAGCAGCCAAGAGCCACTAGCGGGAGGTGCAGATACGCAGTATTTT

D: TRBD2
J: TRBJ2-2
V: TRBV7-2
CDR3: CASSSWTSGSFTGELFF
DNA: TGTGCCAGCAGTTCCTGGACTAGCGGGAGTTTCACCGGGGAGCTGTTTTTT

D: TRBD2
J: TRBJ2-7
V: TRBV27
CDR3: CASSLSGSGNEQYF
DNA: TGTGCCAGCAGTTTAAGTGGTAGCGGGAACGAGCAGTACTTC